This section outlines one T cell receptor (beta chain) sequence together with its context. It lacks a known antigen. The input lacks base qualities; no much larger clone sits a single base away. The source of the sample is a study of T cell responses to AZD1222 COVID-19 vaccine (dated by TCRdb to about 2021). With respect to the entire study: A total of just over 230 trial participants underwent TCR sequencing, of whom 200 to 220 received two doses of AZD1222 and some 26 received two doses of the MenACWY control vaccine. Trial participants were enrolled into age subgroups of 18-55, 56-69 and 70-plus years, which contained about 150, 28 and 57 TCR-sequenced participants, respectively. Results the study describes overall, beyond this receptor: Because no samples from the day 14 peak response were available, repertoires could be characterized only after the peak T cell response. The vaccine-associated CD4 TCRs covered the entire spike protein, and the dominant responses fell in regions 160-218 and 743-854. In the small 56-69-year group, the increase in depth fell short of significance, most likely because of low power. Most participants were white British and females outnumbered males, and the authors suggested that clonal diversity may have been underestimated. Conclusions about previously exposed vaccinees are limited because only a handful of AZD1222 recipients were SARS-CoV-2 seropositive at baseline. Nearly half of unique spike-specific TCRs reportedly recognized epitopes outside regions mutated in the B.1.351 and B.1.1.7 variants. Spike-specific TCR breadth and depth rose significantly after two AZD1222 doses compared with day 0 and with MenACWY recipients.

In light of the paper, this sample's time point label describes: about 28 days (+/-7) after the second vaccine dose. AZD1222 recipients given second doses at about 4 weeks or at about 12 weeks were pooled, since spike-specific TCR depth and breadth were not found to differ between the two schedules. Vaccinee samples were obtained from the UK trials COV001 and COV002, which included a single-blind randomized controlled phase 2/3 trial of AZD1222 (ChAdOx1 nCoV-19) in healthy adults. For TCRbeta chain sequencing, PBMC samples from trial participants were taken at day 0 and at day 28 after the second dose. The CDR3 regions of human TCRbeta chains were subjected to immunosequencing. As for how the authors treated the data: TCRs in the repertoires were matched against a reference library of SARS-CoV-2-specific TCRs that had been generated with the MIRA antigen-specificity platform. Breadth meant the fraction of unique TCRs that were SARS-CoV-2-associated, whereas depth meant the fraction of total T cells that were SARS-CoV-2-associated. Using the MIRA data, each spike-specific TCR was mapped to the spike region that the TCR reacts to and placed in a CD4 or CD8 class. Log10-transformed breadth and depth values were compared by one-way ANOVA with Sidak's multiple comparisons tests. TCRdb took over this immuneACCESS table, retaining in-frame rearrangements with V and J assigned. Such tables are incomplete; in checked studies, under half of the missing clones stem from an unresolved V gene, and the remainder is unexplained. Clone size and the V and J calls come from that table; the DNA yielded D and trimming. The sample includes about 130,000 clones, with approximately 92% observed a single time. Of the sample, approximately 1.2% is held by the ten largest clones.

The V end gives up 6 bases and the J end 4 bases, leaving 8 bases in the junction not matched to a gene. From cysteine to phenylalanine, the CDR3 is 14 amino acids long. The entry retains the CDR3 DNA only, 42 bases that are in frame from base 1. Per the germline V gene, MNHEY is the CDR1 and SVGAGI is the CDR2. This clonotype was sampled from an adult who received the AZD1222 COVID-19 vaccine. Rearrangement joined TRBV6-5 to TRBJ2-7; TRBD1 fits 8 bases in the junction. This sample comprised peripheral blood, obtained 28 days after the second AZD1222 dose. The sequenced DNA is TGTGCCAGCAGCCACGGGGACAGGAGATACGAGCAGTACTTC. This is translated as CASSHGDRRYEQYF.